A selection of T cell receptor beta chains follows, all from one sample in a study of blood T cell repertoires in COVID-19. This table comes from immunoSEQ multiplex PCR, and its TCRdb copy is limited to in-frame clones, with some not included. The table has roughly 250,000 clones, approximately 90% seen once. Source material: peripheral blood. The origin of the receptors is a woman in her forties with acute or convalescent COVID-19. CDR3s include the opening cysteine and the closing phenylalanine or tryptophan. A D gene is named only where the DNA matches it firmly. Not all rows give a size; the values are once, few, many and, for expanded clones, a class.

-	-	TRBV5-3	TRBJ2-4	CARSFGLPYF	TGTGCCAGAAGCTTCGGACTACCGTACTTC
TRBD1	-	TRBV9	TRBJ1-2	CASSSDRTNYGYTF	TGTGCCAGCAGCTCGGACAGGACTAACTATGGCTACACCTTC
-	-	TRBV19	TRBJ1-1	CASSSQGLGAEAFF	TGTGCCAGTAGTAGCCAGGGGTTAGGGGCTGAAGCTTTCTTT
TRBD1	-	TRBV6-5	TRBJ1-1	CASSYSRTGITEAFF	TGTGCCAGCAGTTACTCTAGGACAGGGATTACTGAAGCTTTCTTT
-	-	TRBV18	TRBJ1-5	CASSPGREGNQPQHF	TGTGCCAGCTCACCGGGGAGGGAGGGAAATCAGCCCCAGCATTTT
-	-	TRBV9	TRBJ1-6	CASSARPGLANSPLHF	TGTGCCAGCAGCGCCCGTCCGGGATTAGCTAATTCACCCCTCCACTTT
TRBD1	-	TRBV18	TRBJ1-1	CASSNTGQGRTEAFF	TGTGCCAGCTCAAATACTGGACAGGGGAGGACTGAAGCTTTCTTT
TRBD1	-	TRBV2	TRBJ1-4	CASSGELGQSFSFNEKLFF	TGTGCCAGCAGTGGGGAGTTGGGACAGAGCTTCTCCTTTAATGAAAAACTGTTTTTT
-	-	TRBV2	TRBJ1-1	CASGWGRDTEAFF	TGTGCCAGCGGGTGGGGCAGGGATACTGAAGCTTTCTTT
TRBD1	-	TRBV29-1	TRBJ1-2	CSVARQGANYGYTF	TGCAGCGTGGCCCGACAGGGAGCTAACTATGGCTACACCTTC
-	-	TRBV7-2	TRBJ1-5	CASSFQGYSNQPQHF	TGTGCCAGCAGCTTTCAGGGTTATAGCAATCAGCCCCAGCATTTT
-	-	TRBV4-1	TRBJ2-1	CASSLDRTVQNEQFF	TGCGCCAGCAGCCTAGACCGGACTGTCCAAAATGAGCAGTTCTTC
-	many	TRBV2	TRBJ1-1	CASRTEVTEAFF	TGTGCCAGCAGGACGGAGGTCACTGAAGCTTTCTTT
TRBD1	once	TRBV6-5	TRBJ1-2	CASSPGTGGLGGYTF	TGTGCCAGCAGCCCCGGGACAGGGGGTCTAGGGGGCTACACCTTC
-	-	TRBV12-3/TRBV12-4	TRBJ1-2	CASSSDSPGGYTF	TGTGCCAGCAGTTCCGATTCCCCGGGTGGCTACACCTTC
-	-	TRBV6-5	TRBJ1-5	CASSHQGLGQPQHF	TGTGCCAGCAGCCACCAGGGATTAGGGCAGCCCCAGCATTTT
-	-	TRBV2	TRBJ2-3	CASSTDRRAQYF	TGTGCCAGCAGTACCGACAGGAGAGCGCAGTATTTT
-	-	TRBV10-1	TRBJ1-5	CASRVSQGFGNQPQHF	TGCGCCAGCAGGGTAAGTCAGGGATTCGGCAATCAGCCCCAGCATTTT
-	-	TRBV7-8	TRBJ1-1	CASSLEARGSDRAFF	TGTGCCAGCAGCTTAGAAGCTAGGGGCTCTGATAGGGCTTTCTTT
-	-	TRBV10-2	TRBJ1-5	CASSEAYSNQPQHF	TGCGCCAGCAGTGAGGCCTATAGCAATCAGCCCCAGCATTTT
-	-	TRBV21-1	TRBJ2-3	CASSKVRQGEGDTQYF	TGTGCCAGCAGCAAAGTGAGGCAGGGGGAAGGAGATACGCAGTATTTT
TRBD1	-	TRBV4-1	TRBJ1-2	CASSQNDRGVYGYTF	TGCGCCAGCAGCCAAAATGACAGGGGCGTCTATGGCTACACCTTC
TRBD1	-	TRBV5-5	TRBJ2-1	CASSRDRGDEQFF	TGTGCCAGCAGTCGGGACAGGGGCGATGAGCAGTTCTTC
-	-	TRBV20-1	TRBJ1-2	CSASKDQGNYGYTF	TGCAGTGCTAGTAAGGATCAGGGGAACTATGGCTACACCTTC
TRBD2	-	TRBV5-6	TRBJ2-5	CASSLELAELTAQETQYF	TGTGCCAGCAGCTTGGAACTAGCGGAGCTAACAGCCCAAGAGACCCAGTACTTC
-	-	TRBV7-6	TRBJ2-3	CASSPDSSTDTQYF	TGTGCCAGCAGCCCCGACAGTAGCACAGATACGCAGTATTTT
TRBD2	-	TRBV2	TRBJ2-1	CASSDRRGGINEQFF	TGTGCCAGCAGTGACAGGCGGGGGGGTATAAATGAGCAGTTCTTC
-	-	TRBV13	TRBJ1-2	CASSLPGYNYGYTF	TGTGCCAGCAGCTTGCCCGGGTATAACTATGGCTACACCTTC
-	-	TRBV25-1	TRBJ2-3	CASLQGATDTQYF	TGTGCCAGCCTTCAAGGGGCAACAGATACGCAGTATTTT
TRBD2	-	TRBV9	TRBJ2-3	CASSVLGRGGGADTQYF	TGTGCCAGCAGCGTATTAGGGCGGGGGGGCGGCGCAGATACGCAGTATTTT
-	-	TRBV9	TRBJ2-4	CASSPKTGSNIQYF	TGTGCCAGCAGCCCCAAGACAGGATCAAACATTCAGTACTTC
TRBD1	-	TRBV11-2	TRBJ1-3	CASSLVRGRTGNTIYF	TGTGCCAGCAGCTTAGTAAGGGGGCGAACTGGAAACACCATATATTTT
TRBD1	-	TRBV7-9	TRBJ1-1	CASSLGQGSTEAFF	TGTGCCAGCAGCCTTGGACAGGGGAGCACTGAAGCTTTCTTT
TRBD1	-	TRBV6-6	TRBJ1-2	CASSYWDRGYGYTF	TGTGCCAGCAGTTACTGGGACAGGGGATATGGCTACACCTTC
-	-	TRBV4-2	TRBJ1-1	CASSQEGQQATEAFF	TGTGCCAGCAGCCAAGAAGGCCAACAGGCGACTGAAGCTTTCTTT
-	-	TRBV24-1	TRBJ2-2	CATSLSSANTGELFF	TGTGCCACCAGTTTGTCCAGCGCAAACACCGGGGAGCTGTTTTTT
-	-	TRBV24-1	TRBJ1-6	CATSDSQANSPLHF	TGTGCCACCAGTGATAGTCAGGCAAATTCACCCCTCCACTTT
-	-	TRBV2	TRBJ1-1	CASSAPSHNTEAFF	TGTGCCAGCAGTGCCCCCAGTCACAACACTGAAGCTTTCTTT
TRBD1	-	TRBV7-9	TRBJ1-4	CASSLALGTGNEKLFF	TGTGCCAGCAGCTTAGCGCTAGGGACAGGGAATGAAAAACTGTTTTTT
TRBD2	-	TRBV10-1	TRBJ2-3	CASSESVRGGPTDTQYF	TGCGCCAGCAGTGAGTCGGTACGGGGGGGCCCCACAGATACGCAGTATTTT